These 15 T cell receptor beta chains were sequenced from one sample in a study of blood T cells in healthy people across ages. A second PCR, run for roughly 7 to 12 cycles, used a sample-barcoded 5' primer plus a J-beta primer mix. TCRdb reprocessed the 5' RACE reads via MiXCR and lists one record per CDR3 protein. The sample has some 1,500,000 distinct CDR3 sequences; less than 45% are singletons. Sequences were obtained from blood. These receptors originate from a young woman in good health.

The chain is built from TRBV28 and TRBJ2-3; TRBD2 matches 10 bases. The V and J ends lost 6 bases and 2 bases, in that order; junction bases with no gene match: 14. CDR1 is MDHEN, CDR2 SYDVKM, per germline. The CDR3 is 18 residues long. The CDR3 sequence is CASRPTSGTRFFTDTQYF. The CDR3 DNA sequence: TGTGCCAGCAGACCTACTAGCGGGACCCGATTTTTCACAGATACGCAGTATTTT.

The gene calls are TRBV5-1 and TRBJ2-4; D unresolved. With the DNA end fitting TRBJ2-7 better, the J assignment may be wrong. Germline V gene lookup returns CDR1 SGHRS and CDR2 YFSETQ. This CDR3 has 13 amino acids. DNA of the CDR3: TGCGCCAGCAACTCCTACAGAGGTTACGAGCAGTACTTC. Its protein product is CASNSYRGYEQYF.

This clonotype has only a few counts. Here the CDR3 DNA reads TGTGCCAGCAGTCCGGACGGTTCTAGCACAGATACGCAGTATTTT. It is translated as CASSPDGSSTDTQYF. The rearrangement links TRBV2 to TRBJ2-3, with D uncertain. Trimming pared 5 bases from V and 0 bases from J, leaving 12 bases between. The CDR3 spans 15 residues. The V gene's germline CDR1 is SNHLY and CDR2 FYNNEI.

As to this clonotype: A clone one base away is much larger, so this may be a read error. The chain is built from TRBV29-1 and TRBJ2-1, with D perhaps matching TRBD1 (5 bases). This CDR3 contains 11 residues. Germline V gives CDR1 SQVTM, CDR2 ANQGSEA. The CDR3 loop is CSVRGLYERFF. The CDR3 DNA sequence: TGCAGCGTTAGGGGTTTGTATGAGCGGTTCTTC.

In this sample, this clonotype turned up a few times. Here the CDR3 reads CASSLWTSGGPSGDTQYF. The CDR3 coding sequence is TGCGCCAGCAGCCTTTGGACTAGCGGGGGGCCTTCCGGAGATACGCAGTATTTT. The chain combines TRBV4-3 with TRBJ2-3, with 14 bases that match TRBD2. The CDR3 is 18 residues long. Germline V gene data show CDR1 as LGHNA and CDR2 as YSLEER. V lost 4 bases to trimming and J lost 5 bases; unmatched junction nucleotides: 11.

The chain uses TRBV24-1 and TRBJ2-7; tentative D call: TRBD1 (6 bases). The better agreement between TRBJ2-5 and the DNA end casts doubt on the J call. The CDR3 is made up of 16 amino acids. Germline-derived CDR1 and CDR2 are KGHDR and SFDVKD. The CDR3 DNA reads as TGTGCCACCAGTGCCCTAGTCACAGGGTCGGGCGAGACCCAGTACTTC. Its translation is CATSALVTGSGETQYF.

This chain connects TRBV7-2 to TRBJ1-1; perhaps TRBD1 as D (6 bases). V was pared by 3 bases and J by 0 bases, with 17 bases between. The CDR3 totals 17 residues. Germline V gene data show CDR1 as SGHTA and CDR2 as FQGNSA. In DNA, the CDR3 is TGTGCCAGCAGCTTCGGCTTCTGGGGGCCCCTGAACACTGAAGCTTTCTTT. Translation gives CASSFGFWGPLNTEAFF.

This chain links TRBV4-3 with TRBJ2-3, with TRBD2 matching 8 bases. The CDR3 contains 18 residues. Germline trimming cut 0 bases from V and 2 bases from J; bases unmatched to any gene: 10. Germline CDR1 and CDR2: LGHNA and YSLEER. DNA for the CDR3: TGCGCCAGCAGCCAAGACCATCCTTCGACTAGCGCCACAGATACGCAGTATTTT. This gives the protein CASSQDHPSTSATDTQYF.

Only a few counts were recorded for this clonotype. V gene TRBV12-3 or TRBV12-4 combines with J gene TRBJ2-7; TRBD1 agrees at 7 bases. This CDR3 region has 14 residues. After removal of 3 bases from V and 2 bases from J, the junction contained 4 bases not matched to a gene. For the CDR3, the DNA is TGTGCCAGCAGTTTTGGGGACAGAGCCTACGAGCAGTACTTC. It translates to CASSFGDRAYEQYF.

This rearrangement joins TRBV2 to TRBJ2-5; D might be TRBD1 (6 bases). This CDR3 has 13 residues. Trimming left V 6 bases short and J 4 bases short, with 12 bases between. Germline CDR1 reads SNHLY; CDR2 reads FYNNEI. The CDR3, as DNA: TGTGCCAGCAGCAAGGACAGAAGAGAGACCCAGTACTTC. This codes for CASSKDRRETQYF.

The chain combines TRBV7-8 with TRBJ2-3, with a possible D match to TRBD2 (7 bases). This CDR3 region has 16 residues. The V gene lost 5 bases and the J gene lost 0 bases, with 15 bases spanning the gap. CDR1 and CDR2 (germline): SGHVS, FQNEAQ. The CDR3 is CASSPKGGGSTDTQYF. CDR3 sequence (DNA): TGTGCCAGCAGCCCCAAGGGAGGGGGTAGCACAGATACGCAGTATTTT.

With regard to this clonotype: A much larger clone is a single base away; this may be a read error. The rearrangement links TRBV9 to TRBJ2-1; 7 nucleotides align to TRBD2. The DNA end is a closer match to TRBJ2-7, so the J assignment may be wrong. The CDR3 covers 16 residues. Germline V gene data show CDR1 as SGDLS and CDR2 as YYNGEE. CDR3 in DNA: TGTGCCAGCAGCGTATACATAGCGGGTTCCTACAATGAGCAGTACTTC. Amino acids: CASSVYIAGSYNEQYF.

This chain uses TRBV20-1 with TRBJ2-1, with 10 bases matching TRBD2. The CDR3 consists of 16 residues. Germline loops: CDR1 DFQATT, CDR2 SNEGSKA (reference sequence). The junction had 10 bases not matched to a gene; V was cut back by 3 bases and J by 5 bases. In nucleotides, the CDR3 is TGCAGTGCTAGGGGACTTTGGACTAGCGGCCACAATGAGCAGTTCTTC. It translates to CSARGLWTSGHNEQFF.

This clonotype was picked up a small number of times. Here the CDR3 DNA reads TGTGCCACCTTGCTGAATGGCTACACCTTC. Encoded protein: CATLLNGYTF. The rearrangement uses TRBV6-6 and TRBJ1-2; no reliable D call. The CDR3 is 10 residues long. The V gene lost 10 bases and the J gene lost 6 bases, with 9 bases spanning the gap. CDR1 and CDR2 from the germline V gene are MNHNY and SVGAGI (reference sequence).

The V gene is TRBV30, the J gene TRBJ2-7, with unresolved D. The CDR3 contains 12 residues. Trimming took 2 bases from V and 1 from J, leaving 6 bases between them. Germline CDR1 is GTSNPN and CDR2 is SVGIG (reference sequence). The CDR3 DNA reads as TGTGCCTGGAGTCCTTCATCCTACGAGCAGTACTTC. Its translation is CAWSPSSYEQYF.